This T cell receptor beta chain comes out of a study of CD8+ T cells in alopecia areata. Unmatched junction bases numbered 9, after V lost 2 bases and J lost 2 bases. CDR1 and CDR2 from the germline V gene are SGHDT and YYEEEE. The CDR3 is 17 amino acids. Isolated RNA was reverse transcribed into cDNA used as the sequencing template. Measured with immunoSEQ multiplex PCR; TCRdb has only the in-frame clones, and not every one. The sample yields about 97,000 clones, 41% seen once. The origin of this receptor is a human donor with alopecia areata. The sample taken for sequencing was CD4+ T cells sorted from blood. The chain is built from TRBV5-6 and TRBJ2-5; 10 nucleotides align to TRBD2. The CDR3 region has the DNA TGTGCCAGCAGCTTAATAGCGGGGGGACCAACTCAAGAGACCCAGTACTTC. It encodes CASSLIAGGPTQETQYF.